What follows are 10 T cell receptor beta chains derived from one specimen sequenced in a study of cytomegalovirus exposure and HLA in healthy donors. Only in-frame clones appear in the TCRdb table, and some are missing; sequencing was by immunoSEQ multiplex PCR. The table records about 220,000 clones, 65% to 85% of them present only once. The material sequenced was PBMCs. These receptors were taken from a woman aged 30 to 39 in good health and CMV-seropositive.

The chain couples TRBV19 to TRBJ1-2; tentatively, D is TRBD1 (6 bases). Germline V gives CDR1 LNHDA, CDR2 SQIVND (reference sequence). The V end lost 4 bases, the J end lost 8 bases, and 14 bases lay between the germline ends. The CDR3 loop spans 13 amino acids. The CDR3 loop reads CASSSTGRDGYTF. As DNA, the CDR3 is TGTGCCAGTAGTAGCACAGGGCGGGACGGCTACACCTTC.

The chain uses TRBV25-1 and TRBJ2-3; D unresolved. The CDR3 is made up of 12 amino acids. CDR1 and CDR2 from the germline V gene are MGHDK and SYGVNS. V was clipped by 5 bases and J by 2 bases, with 5 bases between them. This CDR3 reads CASSPYTDTQYF. The DNA for the CDR3 is TGTGCCAGCAGTCCCTACACAGATACGCAGTATTTT.

This clone was detected a few times. This chain uses TRBV10-3 with TRBJ1-1; D not certain. There are 12 residues in the CDR3. Trimming cost V 5 bases and J 1 base, with 5 bases left between them. Germline CDR1 is ENHRY and CDR2 is SYGVKD. As DNA, the CDR3 is TGTGCCATCAGTAAAACGAACACTGAAGCTTTCTTT. Translating gives CAISKTNTEAFF.

This sequence joins TRBV28 and TRBJ2-2; D gene unclear. Trimming removed 7 bases at V and 4 bases at J, with 13 bases between. This CDR3 is 14 amino acids long. In germline, CDR1 is MDHEN, CDR2 SYDVKM. CDR3 sequence reads: CASNPLPGTGELFF. Here the CDR3 DNA reads TGTGCCAGCAACCCTCTTCCCGGCACCGGGGAGCTGTTTTTT. The whole variable domain, filled in from reference TRBV28 and TRBJ2-2, reads DVKVTQSSRYLVKRTGEKVFLECVQDMDHENMFWYRQDPGLGLRLIYFSYDVKMKEKGDIPEGYSVSREKKERFSLILESASTNQTSMYLCASNPLPGTGELFFGEGSRLTVL.

The gene calls are TRBV9 and TRBJ2-7, with 9 positions matching TRBD1. Trimming at V came to 3 bases and at J to 2 bases, leaving 6 bases not matched to a gene. CDR1 and CDR2 from the germline V gene are SGDLS and YYNGEE. This CDR3 is built from 15 residues. CDR3 amino acids: CASSARDRDPYEQYF. The CDR3 bases are TGTGCCAGCAGCGCCCGGGACAGGGACCCCTACGAGCAGTACTTC.

A single count supports this clone. The chain is built from TRBV11-2 and TRBJ2-1, with 7 nucleotides matching TRBD2. Germline-derived CDR1 and CDR2 are SGHAT and FQNNGV. The CDR3 totals 15 residues. Losses at the gene ends were 5 bases for V and 6 bases for J; bases not matched to a gene: 10. The CDR3 DNA is TGTGCCAGCAGCGCGCGTGGCGGGAGTATCAATGAGCAGTTCTTC. Translated: CASSARGGSINEQFF.

The V call is TRBV9, the J call TRBJ1-2; no reliable D call. CDR1 is SGDLS, CDR2 YYNGEE, per germline. The V and J ends lost 0 bases and 2 bases respectively, with 14 bases between them. This CDR3 is built from 16 residues. CDR3 sequence: CASSVGLDGMNYGYTF. CDR3 nucleotides: TGTGCCAGCAGCGTAGGACTGGACGGGATGAACTATGGCTACACCTTC.

This rearrangement joins TRBV6-5 to TRBJ1-5, with D perhaps matching TRBD1 (5 bases). V was trimmed by 0 bases and J by 2 bases, leaving 8 bases between them. The germline V gene has CDR1 MNHEY and CDR2 SVGAGI. CDR3 size: 15 residues. CDR3 protein: CASSYSIGGNQPQHF. In DNA, the CDR3 is TGTGCCAGCAGTTACTCGATAGGGGGCAATCAGCCCCAGCATTTT.

The V and J genes are TRBV27 and TRBJ2-3, with 7 bases fitting TRBD2. Germline CDR1 reads MNHEY; CDR2 reads SMNVEV (reference sequence). After removal of 6 bases from V and 2 bases from J, the junction contained 8 bases not matched to a gene. This CDR3 has 15 amino acids. Written as DNA, the CDR3 is TGTGCCAGCAGCCCGGGACTAAGTTTCACAGATACGCAGTATTTT. This codes for CASSPGLSFTDTQYF.

This sequence joins TRBV11-2 and TRBJ2-3, with 7 bases lining up with TRBD2. Germline-derived CDR1 and CDR2 are SGHAT and FQNNGV. The CDR3 has 15 residues. V lost 1 base to trimming and J lost 8 bases; unmatched junction nucleotides: 9. The DNA of the CDR3 is TGTGCCAGCAGCTTAGGAGTTCCGGGGGGAGGTACGCAGTATTTT. It is translated as CASSLGVPGGGTQYF.